Listed here are 13 T cell receptor beta chains from one sample, sequenced in a study of shared clonotypes between healthy human individuals. Using immunoSEQ multiplex PCR, the repertoire was profiled, and TCRdb retains in-frame clones only, with some absent. This table holds around 700,000 clones, around 72% found once. The sequencing sample was made of memory CD4+ T cells sorted from blood. Subset: CD45RA-negative fraction. Every receptor here comes from a woman aged 30 to 39 in good health.

This clone was seen more than once but under ten times. CDR3 in amino acids: CASSPGGYTGELFF. The CDR3 DNA reads as TGTGCCAGCAGTCCCGGGGGGTACACCGGGGAGCTGTTTTTT. The J gene is TRBJ2-2, the V gene TRBV11-2; 7 bases match TRBD2. J was trimmed by 3 bases and V by 6 bases; bases with no gene match: 4. The CDR3 runs 14 residues. Germline values: CDR1 SGHAT, CDR2 FQNNGV. The variable domain in full, completed from reference TRBV11-2 and TRBJ2-2, reads EAGVAQSPRYKIIEKRQSVAFWCNPISGHATLYWYQQILGQGPKLLIQFQNNGVVDDSQLPKDRFSAERLKGVDSTLKIQPAKLEDSAVYLCASSPGGYTGELFFGEGSRLTVL.

This sequence joins TRBV20-1 and TRBJ1-1; 7 bases are a match to TRBD1. Germline values: CDR1 DFQATT, CDR2 SNEGSKA (reference sequence). This CDR3 spans 11 amino acids. V lost 0 bases and J lost 10; bases outside the gene matches: 2. The CDR3 protein is CSARDRGPAFF. The CDR3 coding sequence is TGCAGTGCTAGAGATAGGGGGCCAGCTTTCTTT.

This rearrangement joins TRBV7-2 to TRBJ2-7, with a tentative D call TRBD1 (7 bases). There are 13 residues in the CDR3. Trimming left V 8 bases short and J 3 bases short, with 14 bases between. Per germline, CDR1 SGHTA and CDR2 FQGNSA. The chain's CDR3 is CASGRTGGYEQYF. Written as DNA, the CDR3 is TGTGCCAGCGGGAGGACAGGCGGCTACGAGCAGTACTTC.

The gene calls are TRBV5-1 and TRBJ2-3, with 12 bases aligning to TRBD2. Germline trimming cut 4 bases from V and 1 base from J; bases unmatched to any gene: 4. CDR1 is SGHRS, CDR2 YFSETQ, per germline. The CDR3 runs 16 residues. The CDR3 DNA reads TGCGCCAGCAGCACCCGACTAGCGGGAGGCACAGATACGCAGTATTTT. This translates into CASSTRLAGGTDTQYF. Drawing the rest from reference TRBV5-1 and TRBJ2-3, the complete variable domain is KAGVTQTPRYLIKTRGQQVTLSCSPISGHRSVSWYQQTPGQGLQFLFEYFSETQRNKGNFPGRFSGRQFSNSRSEMNVSTLELGDSALYLCASSTRLAGGTDTQYFGPGTRLTVL.

The V and J genes are TRBV5-4 and TRBJ1-1; D is ambiguous. The V end was cut by 0 bases, the J end by 10 bases, with 13 bases between. CDR3 size: 13 residues. Germline CDR1 reads SGHNT; CDR2 reads YYREEE (reference sequence). CDR3 sequence (DNA): TGTGCCAGCAGCTTGGCGGGCGCTGGGATAGCTTTCTTT. This sequence encodes CASSLAGAGIAFF. Looking up the rest from reference TRBV5-4 and TRBJ1-1 gives the full variable domain: ETGVTQSPTHLIKTRGQQVTLRCSSQSGHNTVSWYQQALGQGPQFIFQYYREEENGRGNFPPRFSGLQFPNYSSELNVNALELDDSALYLCASSLAGAGIAFFGQGTRLTVV.

This clone was seen only a few times. The same CDR3 arises from other DNA sequences in this sample as well. The rearrangement uses TRBV5-4 and TRBJ2-5, with a tentative D call TRBD2 (7 bases). The CDR3 contains 15 residues. V lost 0 bases and J lost 5, with 14 bases in between. The V gene's germline CDR1 is SGHNT and CDR2 YYREEE (reference sequence). CDR3 region: CASSLAGGPGETQYF. The CDR3 DNA sequence: TGTGCCAGCAGCTTGGCCGGGGGGCCCGGGGAGACCCAGTACTTC. The full variable domain, completed using reference TRBV5-4 and TRBJ2-5, is ETGVTQSPTHLIKTRGQQVTLRCSSQSGHNTVSWYQQALGQGPQFIFQYYREEENGRGNFPPRFSGLQFPNYSSELNVNALELDDSALYLCASSLAGGPGETQYFGPGTRLLVL.

In this sample, this clone turned up once. The CDR3 DNA reads TGTGCCGCCAAAACAGCGGGGGACTACGAGCAGTACTTC. Protein: CAAKTAGDYEQYF. The gene calls are TRBV6-6 and TRBJ2-7; 8 bases match TRBD2. Trimming removed 11 bases from V and 3 bases from J; junction bases left unmatched: 9. In germline, CDR1 is MNHNY, CDR2 SVGAGI (reference sequence). The length of the CDR3 is 13 residues.

The CDR3 protein is CASSLGSVTGTDTQYF. The DNA of the CDR3 is TGTGCCAGCAGCTTAGGGTCTGTGACTGGCACAGATACGCAGTATTTT. This chain connects TRBV7-6 to TRBJ2-3; D uncertain. The CDR3 is 16 residues long. Germline V CDR1 and CDR2: SGHVS, FNYEAQ. Trimming shortened V by 1 base and J by 1 base, and 12 bases separated the two germline ends.

The V and J genes are TRBV6-6 and TRBJ1-1; D ambiguous. Germline CDR1 reads MNHNY; CDR2 reads SVGAGI (reference sequence). The CDR3 consists of 13 residues. The V gene lost 2 bases and the J gene lost 0 bases, with 4 bases spanning the gap. CDR3 residues: CASSYAVNTEAFF. CDR3 nucleotide sequence: TGTGCCAGCAGTTACGCAGTGAACACTGAAGCTTTCTTT.

The CDR3 loop reads CASSWTVNYGYTF. In nucleotides, the CDR3 is TGTGCCAGCAGCTGGACGGTCAACTATGGCTACACCTTC. This chain joins TRBV7-9 and TRBJ1-2; D remains ambiguous. The CDR3 consists of 13 residues. V shed 4 bases and J shed 2 bases, with 8 bases lying between them. Germline lookup yields CDR1 SEHNR and CDR2 FQNEAQ (reference sequence).

This clone showed up just a few times. The V and J genes are TRBV30 and TRBJ1-4; D is uncertain. The V end was cut by 1 base, the J end by 8 bases, with 8 bases between. CDR3 length: 12 residues. CDR1 is GTSNPN and CDR2 is SVGIG in the germline V gene (reference sequence). CDR3 amino acids: CAWSGIGEKLFF. In nucleotides, the CDR3 is TGTGCCTGGAGTGGGATCGGAGAAAAACTGTTTTTT.

This chain uses TRBV30 with TRBJ1-2, with D hard to call. Per the germline V gene, CDR1 is GTSNPN and CDR2 is SVGIG (reference sequence). V lost 0 bases and J lost 0, with 11 bases in between. CDR3 length: 15 residues. The CDR3 sequence is CAWSVIHRANYGYTF. Here the CDR3 DNA reads TGTGCCTGGAGTGTGATTCATCGCGCTAACTATGGCTACACCTTC.

The rearrangement uses TRBV7-9 and TRBJ2-3; 10 bases fit TRBD2. Per the germline V gene, CDR1 is SEHNR and CDR2 is FQNEAQ (reference sequence). The length of the CDR3 is 19 residues. The junction had 11 bases not matched to a gene; V was cut back by 0 bases and J by 2 bases. Here the CDR3 reads CASSLALKRGGLPTDTQYF. The CDR3, as DNA: TGTGCCAGCAGCTTAGCCCTGAAGCGGGGGGGACTCCCCACAGATACGCAGTATTTT.